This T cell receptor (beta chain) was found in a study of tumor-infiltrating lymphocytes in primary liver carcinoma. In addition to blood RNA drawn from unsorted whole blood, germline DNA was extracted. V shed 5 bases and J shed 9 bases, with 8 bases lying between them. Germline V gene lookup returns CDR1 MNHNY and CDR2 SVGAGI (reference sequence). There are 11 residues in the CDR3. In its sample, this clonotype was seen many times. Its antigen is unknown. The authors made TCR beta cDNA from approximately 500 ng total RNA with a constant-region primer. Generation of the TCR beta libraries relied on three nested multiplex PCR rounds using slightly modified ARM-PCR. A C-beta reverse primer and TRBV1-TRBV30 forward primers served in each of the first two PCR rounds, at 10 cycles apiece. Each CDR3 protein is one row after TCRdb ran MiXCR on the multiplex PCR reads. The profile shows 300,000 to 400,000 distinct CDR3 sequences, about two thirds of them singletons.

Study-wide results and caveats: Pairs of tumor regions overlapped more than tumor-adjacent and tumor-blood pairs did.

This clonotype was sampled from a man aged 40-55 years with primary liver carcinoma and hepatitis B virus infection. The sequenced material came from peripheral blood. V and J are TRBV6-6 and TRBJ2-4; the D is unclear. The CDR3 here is CASSTSIIQYF. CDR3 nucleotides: TGTGCCAGCAGTACTTCCATCATTCAGTACTTC.